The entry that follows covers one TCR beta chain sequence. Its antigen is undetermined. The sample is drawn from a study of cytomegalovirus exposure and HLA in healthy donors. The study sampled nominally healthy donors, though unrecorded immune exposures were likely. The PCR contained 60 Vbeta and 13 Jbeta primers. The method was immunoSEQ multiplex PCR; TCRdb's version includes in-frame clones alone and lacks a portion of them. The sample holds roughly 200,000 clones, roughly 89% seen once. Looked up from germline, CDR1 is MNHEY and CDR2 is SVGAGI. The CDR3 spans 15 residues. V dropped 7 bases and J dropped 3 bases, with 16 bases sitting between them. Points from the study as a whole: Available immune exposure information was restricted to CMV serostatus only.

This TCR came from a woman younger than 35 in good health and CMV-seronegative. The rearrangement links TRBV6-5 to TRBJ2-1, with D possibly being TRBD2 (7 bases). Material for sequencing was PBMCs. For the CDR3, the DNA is TGTGCCAGCACCCCAGGACTAGGGGGCTACAATGAGCAGTTCTTC. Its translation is CASTPGLGGYNEQFF.